Listed below are T cell receptor beta chains from one sample, sequenced in a study of CD8 T cells in Susac syndrome. MiXCR, applied by TCRdb to the immunoSEQ multiplex PCR reads, yields one record per CDR3 protein. Of 95,000 to 150,000 distinct CDR3 sequences in the sample, about 93% were seen once. The sample consisted of CD8+ T cells from PBMCs. The receptors derive from a human donor with Susac syndrome. Both conserved end residues are part of each CDR3.

CASSLGSGDRETQYF | TRBV13 | 15
CASSLVRKHGYTF | TRBV12-3/TRBV12-4 | 13
CASSPGLAGGQKFF | TRBV27 | 14
CSARVLDESPDTQYF | TRBV20-1 | 15
CASSLGPLGQTDTQYF | TRBV7-8 | 16
CASSYEASGGVGETQYF | TRBV6-2/TRBV6-3 | 17
CASSFGPLSEQYF | TRBV12-3/TRBV12-4 | 13
CASSPPGTDTQYF | TRBV7-3 | 13
CASSVNEQFF | TRBV2 | 10
CSVGGGTYEQYF | TRBV29-1 | 12
CASSGLAGRETQYF | TRBV12-3/TRBV12-4 | 14
CASSQERTAGYEQYF | TRBV4-1 | 15
CASSQEGIRTEAFF | TRBV4-3 | 14
CATSSSLGLSGNTIYF | TRBV15 | 16
CSVDSYNEQFF | TRBV29-1 | 11
CASSPVWGGTEAFF | TRBV7-2 | 14
CASSLLDGSNYGYTF | TRBV9 | 15
CASSLRGLSGDYNEQFF | TRBV25-1 | 17
CSARDGRGWNTEAFF | TRBV20-1 | 15
CASSVRPAAMRTDTQYF | TRBV9 | 17
CASSPTRGTEAFF | TRBV5-1 | 13
CASSDDGSPDTQYF | TRBV7-9 | 14
CASSLGHGYEQYF | TRBV5-1 | 13
CASSQGSGRDYGYTF | TRBV7-3 | 15
CSVEGVTSRSYEQYF | TRBV29-1 | 15
CASSYSGGGGNTGELFF | TRBV6-5 | 17
CASSPWQGESEPLHF | TRBV9 | 15
CASSPRQASGETQYF | TRBV4-1 | 15
CASSYGITYEQYF | TRBV6-2/TRBV6-3 | 13
CASSGGAQELPNTEAFF | TRBV2 | 17
CASPRDGQETQYF | TRBV2 | 13
CASSLQTGTGGNQPQHF | TRBV7-6 | 17
CASRDRGSHNEQFF | TRBV12-3/TRBV12-4 | 14
CSVPELIRDSEGGTEAFF | TRBV29-1 | 18
CASSEYDSTFSSYEQYF | TRBV25-1 | 17
CASSQGPRFNEQFF | TRBV3-1 | 14
CASSDSMEGQPQHF | TRBV6-4 | 14
CSATGSSGPSNQPQHF | TRBV20-1 | 16
CSARVREGYGYTF | TRBV20-1 | 13
CASSLTEGARTEAFF | TRBV5-6 | 15